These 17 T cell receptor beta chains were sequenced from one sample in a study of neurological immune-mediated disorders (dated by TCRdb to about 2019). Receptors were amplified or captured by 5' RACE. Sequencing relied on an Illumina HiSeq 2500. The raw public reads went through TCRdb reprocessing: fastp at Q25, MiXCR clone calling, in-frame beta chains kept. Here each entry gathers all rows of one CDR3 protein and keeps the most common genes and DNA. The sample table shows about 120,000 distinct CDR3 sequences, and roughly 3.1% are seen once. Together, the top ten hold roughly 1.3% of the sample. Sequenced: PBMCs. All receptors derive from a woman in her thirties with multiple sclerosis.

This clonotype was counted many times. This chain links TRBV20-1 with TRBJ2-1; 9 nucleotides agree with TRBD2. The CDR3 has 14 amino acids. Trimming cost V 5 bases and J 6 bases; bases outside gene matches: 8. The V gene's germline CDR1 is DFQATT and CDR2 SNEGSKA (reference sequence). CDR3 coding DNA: TGCAGTGCTTCCCGTAGCGGGGGTTTCAATGAGCAGTTCTTC. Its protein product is CSASRSGGFNEQFF.

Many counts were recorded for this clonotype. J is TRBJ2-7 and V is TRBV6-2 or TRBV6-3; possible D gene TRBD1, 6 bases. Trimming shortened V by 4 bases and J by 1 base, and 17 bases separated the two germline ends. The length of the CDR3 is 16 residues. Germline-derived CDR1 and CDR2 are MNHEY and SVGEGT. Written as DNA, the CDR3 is TGTGCCAGCAGTTCGATCCGGGACAAGAGTTCCTACGAGCAGTACTTC. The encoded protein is CASSSIRDKSSYEQYF.

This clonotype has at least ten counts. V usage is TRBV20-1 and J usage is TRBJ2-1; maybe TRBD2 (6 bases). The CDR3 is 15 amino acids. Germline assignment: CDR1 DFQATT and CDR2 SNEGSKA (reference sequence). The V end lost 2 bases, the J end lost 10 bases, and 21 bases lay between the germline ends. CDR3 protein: CSARNRRGVLGEQFF. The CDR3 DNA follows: TGCAGTGCTAGAAATCGGCGGGGCGTTTTAGGAGAGCAGTTCTTC.

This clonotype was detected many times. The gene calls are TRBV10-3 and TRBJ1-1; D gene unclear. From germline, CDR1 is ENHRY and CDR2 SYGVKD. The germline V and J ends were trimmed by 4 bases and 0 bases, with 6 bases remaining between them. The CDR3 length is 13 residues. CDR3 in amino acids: CAISVGMNTEAFF. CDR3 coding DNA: TGTGCCATCAGTGTGGGCATGAACACTGAAGCTTTCTTT.

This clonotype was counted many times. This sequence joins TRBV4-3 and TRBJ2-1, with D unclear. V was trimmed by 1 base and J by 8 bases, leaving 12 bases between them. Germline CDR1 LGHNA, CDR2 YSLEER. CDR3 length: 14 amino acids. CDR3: CASSQGSARYEQFF. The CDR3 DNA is TGCGCCAGCAGCCAAGGTTCGGCTCGCTATGAGCAGTTCTTC.

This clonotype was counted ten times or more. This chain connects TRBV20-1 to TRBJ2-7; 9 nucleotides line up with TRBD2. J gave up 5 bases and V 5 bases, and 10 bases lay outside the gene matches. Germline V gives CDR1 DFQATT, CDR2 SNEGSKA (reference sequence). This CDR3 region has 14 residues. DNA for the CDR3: TGCAGTGCTTCACCCGGGACTAGCAAGAACGAGCAGTACTTC. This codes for CSASPGTSKNEQYF.

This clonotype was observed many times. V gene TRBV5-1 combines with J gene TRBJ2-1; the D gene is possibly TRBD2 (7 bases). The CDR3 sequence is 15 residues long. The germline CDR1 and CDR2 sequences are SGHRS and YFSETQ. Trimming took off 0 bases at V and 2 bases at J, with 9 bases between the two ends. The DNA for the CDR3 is TGCGCCAGCAGCTTGGACGGGGGGCCCTACAATGAGCAGTTCTTC. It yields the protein CASSLDGGPYNEQFF.

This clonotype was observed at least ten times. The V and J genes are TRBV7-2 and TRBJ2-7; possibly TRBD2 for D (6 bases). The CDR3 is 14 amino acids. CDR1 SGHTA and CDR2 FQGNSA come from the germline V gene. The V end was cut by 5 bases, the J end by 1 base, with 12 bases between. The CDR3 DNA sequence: TGTGCCAGCAGCGGAGGGTTGGGGTCCTACGAGCAGTACTTC. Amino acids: CASSGGLGSYEQYF. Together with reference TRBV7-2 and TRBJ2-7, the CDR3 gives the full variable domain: GAGVSQSPSNKVTEKGKDVELRCDPISGHTALYWYRQSLGQGLEFLIYFQGNSAPDKSGLPSDRFSAERTGGSVSTLTIQRTQQEDSAVYLCASSGGLGSYEQYFGPGTRLTVT.

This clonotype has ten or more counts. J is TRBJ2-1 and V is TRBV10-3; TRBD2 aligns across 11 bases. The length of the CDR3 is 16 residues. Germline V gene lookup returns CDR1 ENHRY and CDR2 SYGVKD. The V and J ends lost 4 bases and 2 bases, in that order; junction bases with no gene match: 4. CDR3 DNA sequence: TGTGCCATCAGTGGAACTAGCGGGGGCGCCTACAATGAGCAGTTCTTC. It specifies CAISGTSGGAYNEQFF.

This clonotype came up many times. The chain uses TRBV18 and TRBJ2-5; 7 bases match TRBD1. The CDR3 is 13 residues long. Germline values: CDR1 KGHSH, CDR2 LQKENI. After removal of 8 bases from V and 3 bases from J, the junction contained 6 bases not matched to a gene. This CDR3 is CASTNRGEETQYF. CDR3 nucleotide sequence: TGTGCCAGCACAAACAGGGGCGAAGAGACCCAGTACTTC. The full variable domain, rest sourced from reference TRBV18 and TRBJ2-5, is NAGVMQNPRHLVRRRGQEARLRCSPMKGHSHVYWYRQLPEEGLKFMVYLQKENIIDESGMPKERFSAEFPKEGPSILRIQQVVRGDSAAYFCASTNRGEETQYFGPGTRLLVL.

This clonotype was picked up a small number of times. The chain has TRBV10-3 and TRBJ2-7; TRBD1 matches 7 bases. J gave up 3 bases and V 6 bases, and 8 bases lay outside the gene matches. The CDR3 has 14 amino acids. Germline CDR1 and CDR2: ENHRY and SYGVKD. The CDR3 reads CAISRGTVGYEQYF. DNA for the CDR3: TGTGCCATCAGCAGAGGGACAGTAGGCTACGAGCAGTACTTC.

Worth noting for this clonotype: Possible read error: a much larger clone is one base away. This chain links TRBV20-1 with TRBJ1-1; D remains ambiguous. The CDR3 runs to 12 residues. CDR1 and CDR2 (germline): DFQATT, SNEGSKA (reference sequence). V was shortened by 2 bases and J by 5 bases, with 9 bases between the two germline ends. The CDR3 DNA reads TGCAGTGCTAGAAGTGTGGGGACTGAAGCTTTCTTT. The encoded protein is CSARSVGTEAFF.

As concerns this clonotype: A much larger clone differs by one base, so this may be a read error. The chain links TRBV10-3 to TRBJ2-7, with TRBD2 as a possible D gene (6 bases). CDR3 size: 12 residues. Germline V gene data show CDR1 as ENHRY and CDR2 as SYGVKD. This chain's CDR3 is CDTGTGLTEQYF. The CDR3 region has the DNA TGTGACACGGGTACGGGACTCACCGAGCAGTACTTC.

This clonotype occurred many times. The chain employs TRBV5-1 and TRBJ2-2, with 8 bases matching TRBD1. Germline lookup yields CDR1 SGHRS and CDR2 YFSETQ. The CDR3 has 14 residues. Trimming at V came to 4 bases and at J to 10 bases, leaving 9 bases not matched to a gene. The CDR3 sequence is CASSTRTGKVELFF. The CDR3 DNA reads TGCGCCAGCAGCACCCGGACAGGGAAAGTGGAGCTGTTTTTT.

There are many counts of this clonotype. The CDR3 sequence is CATSRASGRAPNEQFF. The CDR3, as DNA: TGTGCCACCAGCAGGGCTAGCGGGAGGGCCCCCAATGAGCAGTTCTTC. This chain connects TRBV15 to TRBJ2-1; 12 positions match TRBD2. The junction had 6 bases not matched to a gene; V was cut back by 3 bases and J by 6 bases. Germline CDR1 LNHNV, CDR2 YYDKDF (reference sequence). CDR3 size: 16 residues. Variable domain in full (rest from reference TRBV15 and TRBJ2-1): DAMVIQNPRYQVTQFGKPVTLSCSQTLNHNVMYWYQQKSSQAPKLLFHYYDKDFNNEADTPDNFQSRRPNTSFCFLDIRSPGLGDTAMYLCATSRASGRAPNEQFFGPGTRLTVL.

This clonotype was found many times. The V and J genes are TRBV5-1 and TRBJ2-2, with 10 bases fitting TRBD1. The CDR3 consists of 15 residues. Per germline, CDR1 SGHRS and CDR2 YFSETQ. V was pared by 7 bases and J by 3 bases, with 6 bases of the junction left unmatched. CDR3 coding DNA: TGCGCCAGCTACTCGACAGGGGGCCACACCGGGGAGCTGTTTTTT. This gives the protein CASYSTGGHTGELFF.

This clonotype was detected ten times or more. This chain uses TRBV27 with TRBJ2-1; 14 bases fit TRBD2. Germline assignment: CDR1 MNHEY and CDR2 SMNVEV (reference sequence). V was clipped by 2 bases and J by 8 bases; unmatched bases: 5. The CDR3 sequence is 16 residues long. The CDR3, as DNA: TGTGCCAGCAGTTTAGCGGGACTAGCGGGAGACCATGAGCAGTTCTTC. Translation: CASSLAGLAGDHEQFF.